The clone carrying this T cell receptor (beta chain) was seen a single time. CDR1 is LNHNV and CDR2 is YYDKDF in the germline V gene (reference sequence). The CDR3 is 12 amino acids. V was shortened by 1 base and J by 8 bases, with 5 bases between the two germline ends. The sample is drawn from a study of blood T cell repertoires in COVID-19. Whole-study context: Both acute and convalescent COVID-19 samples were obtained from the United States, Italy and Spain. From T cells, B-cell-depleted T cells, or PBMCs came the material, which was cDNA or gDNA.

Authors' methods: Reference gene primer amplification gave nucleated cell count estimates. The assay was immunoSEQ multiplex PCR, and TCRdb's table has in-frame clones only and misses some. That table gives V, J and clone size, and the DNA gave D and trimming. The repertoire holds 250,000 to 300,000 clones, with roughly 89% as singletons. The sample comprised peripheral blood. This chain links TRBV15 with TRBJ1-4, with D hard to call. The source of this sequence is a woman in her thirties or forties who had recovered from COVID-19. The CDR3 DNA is TGTGCCACCAGCAGAGCCCGGGAAAAACTGTTTTTT. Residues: CATSRAREKLFF.